Below are 30 T cell receptor beta chains sequenced from a single sample in a study of early T cells in non-severe SARS-CoV-2 infection. Via MiXCR, TCRdb re-called the 5' RACE reads, giving one row per CDR3 protein. Of some 98,000 distinct CDR3 sequences listed, approximately 10% are singletons. The sequenced sample consisted of whole blood. The receptor set was obtained from an adult who was a healthcare worker with PCR-confirmed SARS-CoV-2 infection or an uninfected control (not recorded which).

Many counts were recorded for this clonotype. This chain uses TRBV18 with TRBJ1-6; the match to TRBD1 covers 9 bases. The V and J ends lost 4 bases and 7 bases, in that order; junction bases with no gene match: 5. CDR3 length: 15 residues. Germline V gives CDR1 KGHSH, CDR2 LQKENI. The CDR3 spells CASSRDRALNSPLHF. DNA for the CDR3: TGTGCCAGCTCACGGGACAGGGCCCTAAATTCACCCCTCCACTTT.

V is TRBV2 and J is TRBJ2-5; D possibly uses TRBD1 or TRBD2 (6 bases each). The CDR3 contains 12 residues. The germline V gene has CDR1 SNHLY and CDR2 FYNNEI. V lost 8 bases and J lost 4, with 11 bases in between. The chain's CDR3 is CASQEGGETQYF. CDR3 bases: TGTGCCAGCCAAGAGGGGGGAGAGACCCAGTACTTC.

This clonotype was picked up many times. This sequence joins TRBV12-3 or TRBV12-4 and TRBJ2-5; D is perhaps TRBD2 (6 bases). V was shortened by 5 bases and J by 6 bases, with 16 bases between the two germline ends. CDR3 length: 14 amino acids. CDR3: CASSPLGGRQTQYF. CDR3 bases: TGTGCCAGCAGTCCTCTGGGGGGTAGACAGACCCAGTACTTC.

This clonotype was counted at least ten times. The CDR3 reads CSARRTSGPRDIQYF. For the CDR3, the DNA is TGCAGTGCTAGACGGACTAGCGGGCCCCGGGACATTCAGTACTTC. V is TRBV20-1 and J is TRBJ2-4; 11 bases map to TRBD2. The CDR3 runs to 15 residues. Germline V gene sequence: CDR1 DFQATT, CDR2 SNEGSKA (reference sequence). V was pared by 2 bases and J by 8 bases, with 8 bases of the junction left unmatched.

The V and J genes are TRBV9 and TRBJ1-6; 9 bases match TRBD1. The junction had 3 bases not matched to a gene; V was cut back by 0 bases and J by 8 bases. In germline, CDR1 is SGDLS, CDR2 YYNGEE. This CDR3 has 15 amino acids. CDR3 residues: CASSVDGTGYSPLHF. CDR3 nucleotides: TGTGCCAGCAGCGTAGATGGGACAGGGTATTCACCCCTCCACTTT.

A few counts support this clonotype. This chain connects TRBV6-5 to TRBJ2-1; 11 nucleotides line up with TRBD2. Trimming removed 5 bases from V and 8 bases from J; junction bases left unmatched: 11. Germline CDR1 is MNHEY and CDR2 is SVGAGI. CDR3 length: 16 residues. CDR3 nucleotides: TGTGCCAGCAGTGAAATAGCGGGAGGGCCGATCTATGAGCAGTTCTTC. Encoded protein: CASSEIAGGPIYEQFF.

This clonotype came up many times. The V call is TRBV6-6, the J call TRBJ1-2; a possible D gene is TRBD1 (5 bases). Trimming removed 2 bases at V and 2 bases at J, with 15 bases between. The CDR3 runs to 16 residues. The germline gives CDR1 MNHNY, CDR2 SVGAGI (reference sequence). The CDR3 loop reads CASSYPGDGLNYGYTF. CDR3 sequence (DNA): TGTGCCAGCAGTTACCCTGGGGACGGACTGAACTATGGCTACACCTTC.

The chain links TRBV11-3 to TRBJ2-7; D not certain. Trimming removed 3 bases from V and 3 bases from J, with 9 bases in between. The CDR3 extends over 13 amino acids. Germline V gene sequence: CDR1 SGHNT, CDR2 YENEEA. CDR3 sequence (DNA): TGTGCCAGCAGCTTGCGGAATGACTACGAGCAGTACTTC. Translation gives CASSLRNDYEQYF.

The J gene is TRBJ2-1, the V gene TRBV11-2; 8 bases align to TRBD2. Germline CDR1 and CDR2: SGHAT and FQNNGV. This CDR3 is built from 17 residues. V was clipped by 1 base and J by 9 bases; unmatched bases: 14. The CDR3 nucleotides are TGTGCCAGCAGCTTAGTTGGGGTTAGCGGGGTGCGGGTTGAGCAGTTCTTC. This encodes CASSLVGVSGVRVEQFF.

The chain is built from TRBV5-1 and TRBJ2-2; no clear D gene. From germline, CDR1 is SGHRS and CDR2 YFSETQ. The CDR3 length is 14 residues. V lost 0 bases and J 2 bases, leaving 5 bases between the germline ends. The CDR3 region is CASSLGENTGELFF. As DNA, the CDR3 is TGCGCCAGCAGCTTGGGGGAAAACACCGGGGAGCTGTTTTTT. Drawing the rest from reference TRBV5-1 and TRBJ2-2, the complete variable domain is KAGVTQTPRYLIKTRGQQVTLSCSPISGHRSVSWYQQTPGQGLQFLFEYFSETQRNKGNFPGRFSGRQFSNSRSEMNVSTLELGDSALYLCASSLGENTGELFFGEGSRLTVL.

This clonotype showed up many times. The CDR3: CASSVIAGGHNEQFF. CDR3 bases: TGTGCCAGCAGCGTTATAGCGGGAGGGCACAATGAGCAGTTCTTC. This chain connects TRBV9 to TRBJ2-1; 11 bases align to TRBD2. CDR1 is SGDLS and CDR2 is YYNGEE in the germline V gene. The CDR3 contains 15 residues. With 2 bases clipped from V and 5 bases from J, the junction kept 3 bases outside the gene matches. The variable domain in full, completed from reference TRBV9 and TRBJ2-1, reads DSGVTQTPKHLITATGQRVTLRCSPRSGDLSVYWYQQSLDQGLQFLIQYYNGEERAKGNILERFSAQQFPDLHSELNLSSLELGDSALYFCASSVIAGGHNEQFFGPGTRLTVL.

Many counts were recorded for this clonotype. The V and J genes are TRBV20-1 and TRBJ2-1; D perhaps matches TRBD2 (6 bases). CDR1 is DFQATT, CDR2 SNEGSKA, per germline (reference sequence). V lost 4 bases, J lost 8 bases, and 21 bases lay in between. This CDR3 has 15 residues. DNA of the CDR3: TGCAGTGCTACCCGCTCCCGGGGGTCGGGCGATGAGCAGTTCTTC. Its protein product is CSATRSRGSGDEQFF.

This clonotype has just a few counts. The V call is TRBV2, the J call TRBJ1-4, with D perhaps matching TRBD1 (5 bases). The V gene lost 6 bases and the J gene lost 6 bases, with 17 bases spanning the gap. The CDR3 runs 15 residues. CDR1 SNHLY and CDR2 FYNNEI come from the germline V gene. CDR3 DNA sequence: TGTGCCAGCAGGGCCGGATCTGGGGGTGATGAAAAACTGTTTTTT. Protein: CASRAGSGGDEKLFF.

The sample holds a few counts of this clonotype. The V and J genes are TRBV18 and TRBJ2-4, with a possible D match to TRBD1 (6 bases). The CDR3 has 14 amino acids. CDR1 KGHSH and CDR2 LQKENI come from the germline V gene. V dropped 3 bases and J dropped 8 bases, with 14 bases sitting between them. The CDR3 sequence is CASSPVGDKDIQYF. As DNA, the CDR3 is TGTGCCAGCTCACCTGTCGGGGACAAGGACATTCAGTACTTC.

In regard to this clonotype: This may be a read error, as it is one base from a much larger clone. The chain couples TRBV12-3 or TRBV12-4 to TRBJ1-2, with TRBD1 identical over 9 bases. The CDR3 is 14 residues long. Germline trimming cut 8 bases from V and 8 bases from J; bases unmatched to any gene: 12. Here the CDR3 DNA reads TGTGCCAGCCGCCCCGGGACAGGGATTTACGGCTACACCTTC. Translating gives CASRPGTGIYGYTF.

CDR3: CASSFSIAAGELFF. The CDR3 DNA sequence: TGTGCCAGCAGTTTTTCCATCGCGGCCGGGGAGCTGTTTTTT. This chain links TRBV28 with TRBJ2-2, with D hard to call. This CDR3 spans 14 amino acids. In germline, CDR1 is MDHEN, CDR2 SYDVKM. V was trimmed by 3 bases and J by 6 bases, leaving 11 bases between them.

This clonotype was detected a few times. This sequence joins TRBV7-3 and TRBJ2-2, with 7 bases aligning to TRBD2. Trimming cost V 10 bases and J 2 bases; bases outside gene matches: 4. CDR3 length: 13 residues. Germline CDR1 reads SGHTA; CDR2 reads FQGTGA. The CDR3 spells CATGGGNTGELFF. The CDR3 DNA follows: TGTGCCACGGGAGGTGGAAACACCGGGGAGCTGTTTTTT.

The chain links TRBV20-1 to TRBJ2-7, with D perhaps TRBD1 or TRBD2 (5 bases each). V lost 5 bases, J lost 2 bases, and 16 bases lay in between. Germline CDR1 is DFQATT and CDR2 is SNEGSKA (reference sequence). CDR3 length: 14 residues. CDR3 bases: TGCAGTGCTGTGTCCGGGACGGACCCCTACGAGCAGTACTTC. Protein sequence: CSAVSGTDPYEQYF.

This clonotype has just a few counts. This chain uses TRBV10-2 with TRBJ1-6; TRBD1 matches 8 bases. Germline CDR1 and CDR2: WSHSY and SAAADI. CDR3 size: 15 residues. Trimming at V came to 6 bases and at J to 7 bases, leaving 8 bases not matched to a gene. The CDR3 coding sequence is TGCGCCAGCAGCGCTCCCGGACAGGGAAATTCACCCCTCCACTTT. It yields the protein CASSAPGQGNSPLHF.

The chain has TRBV28 and TRBJ2-5; 9 bases map to TRBD1. CDR1 and CDR2 (germline): MDHEN, SYDVKM. Trimming took 6 bases from V and 3 from J; bases not matched to a gene: 2. This CDR3 is built from 13 residues. The CDR3 DNA sequence: TGTGCCAGCAGAGGGACAGGGAAAGAGACCCAGTACTTC. Encoded protein: CASRGTGKETQYF.

The sample holds many counts of this clonotype. J is TRBJ2-1 and V is TRBV20-1; D not certain. Between the trimmed V and J ends, which lost 2 bases and 6 bases, there was a span of 8 bases. The CDR3 has 12 amino acids. Germline CDR1 is DFQATT and CDR2 is SNEGSKA (reference sequence). CDR3 sequence: CSARLLTNEQFF. CDR3 nucleotides: TGCAGTGCTAGACTACTCACCAATGAGCAGTTCTTC.

This clonotype came up many times. The CDR3 protein is CASSPGLAGPTYNEQFF. DNA for the CDR3: TGCGCCAGCAGCCCCGGACTAGCGGGGCCCACCTACAATGAGCAGTTCTTC. The rearrangement joins TRBV5-1 to TRBJ2-1; 12 bases match TRBD2. The germline CDR1 and CDR2 sequences are SGHRS and YFSETQ. This CDR3 has 17 residues. Trimming at V came to 4 bases and at J to 2 bases, leaving 7 bases not matched to a gene.

The chain carries TRBV18 and TRBJ1-6, with a possible D match to TRBD1 (5 bases). From germline, CDR1 is KGHSH and CDR2 LQKENI. V was cut by 3 bases and J by 7 bases, with 16 bases left in between. There are 16 residues in the CDR3. The CDR3 nucleotides read TGTGCCAGCTCACCCGGGGCCCCAATCGCGAATTCACCCCTCCACTTT. Encoded protein: CASSPGAPIANSPLHF.

This clonotype was found many times. V gene TRBV12-5 combines with J gene TRBJ2-2; 8 bases are a match to TRBD2. V lost 3 bases and J lost 4; bases outside the gene matches: 7. The germline gives CDR1 LGHNT, CDR2 FRNRAP. CDR3 length equals 16 residues. For the CDR3, the DNA is TGTGCTAGTGGTTTTCGATCCCGGGGGGGCACCGGGGAGCTGTTTTTT. Protein sequence: CASGFRSRGGTGELFF. The full variable domain, in which reference TRBV12-5 and TRBJ2-2 provide the parts outside the CDR3, is DARVTQTPRHKVTEMGQEVTMRCQPILGHNTVFWYRQTMMQGLELLAYFRNRAPLDDSGMPKDRFSAEMPDATLATLKIQPSEPRDSAVYFCASGFRSRGGTGELFFGEGSRLTVL.

This clonotype has ten or more counts. The chain recombines TRBV7-9 with TRBJ2-1; 7 bases are a match to TRBD2. The CDR3 extends over 17 amino acids. The J segment lost 0 bases and the V segment lost 4 bases, leaving 9 bases of the junction unmatched. Germline V gene lookup returns CDR1 SEHNR and CDR2 FQNEAQ (reference sequence). DNA for the CDR3: TGTGCCAGCAGCTCAACCGGGAGGAGGAGCTCCTACAATGAGCAGTTCTTC. Amino acid sequence: CASSSTGRRSSYNEQFF. The full variable domain, rest sourced from reference TRBV7-9 and TRBJ2-1, is DTGVSQNPRHKITKRGQNVTFRCDPISEHNRLYWYRQTLGQGPEFLTYFQNEAQLEKSRLLSDRFSAERPKGSFSTLEIQRTEQGDSAMYLCASSSTGRRSSYNEQFFGPGTRLTVL.

The chain links TRBV28 to TRBJ1-3; D might be TRBD1 (6 bases). Germline CDR1 reads MDHEN; CDR2 reads SYDVKM. The CDR3 has 12 residues. V lost 6 bases and J 8 bases, leaving 11 bases between the germline ends. The CDR3 loop reads CASRQGSDTIYF. In DNA, the CDR3 is TGTGCCAGCAGGCAGGGGTCTGACACCATATATTTT. The whole variable domain, remainder taken from reference TRBV28 and TRBJ1-3, is DVKVTQSSRYLVKRTGEKVFLECVQDMDHENMFWYRQDPGLGLRLIYFSYDVKMKEKGDIPEGYSVSREKKERFSLILESASTNQTSMYLCASRQGSDTIYFGEGSWLTVV.

This clonotype was counted a few times. The chain joins TRBV7-6 to TRBJ2-2; perhaps TRBD1 as D (6 bases). Trimming took off 5 bases at V and 6 bases at J, with 13 bases between the two ends. Germline assignment: CDR1 SGHVS and CDR2 FNYEAQ. This CDR3 region has 14 residues. The DNA of the CDR3 is TGTGCCAGCAGCCCTGGGACATCGGCCGGGGAGCTGTTTTTT. Translating gives CASSPGTSAGELFF.

The rearrangement links TRBV5-1 to TRBJ2-7; D is possibly TRBD1 or TRBD2 (7 bases each). From germline, CDR1 is SGHRS and CDR2 YFSETQ. The V and J ends lost 6 bases and 4 bases respectively, with 17 bases between them. The CDR3 is made up of 14 amino acids. As DNA, the CDR3 is TGCGCCAGCACCCCTGGCCAGGGGGGGTACGAGCAGTACTTC. Protein product: CASTPGQGGYEQYF.

This chain uses TRBV28 with TRBJ1-2; possibly TRBD1 for D (6 bases). From germline, CDR1 is MDHEN and CDR2 SYDVKM. The CDR3 runs to 12 residues. V shed 4 bases and J shed 10 bases, with 13 bases lying between them. The CDR3 DNA follows: TGTGCCAGCAGTTGGACAGAGGATGACTACACCTTC. Translating gives CASSWTEDDYTF.

The rearrangement joins TRBV7-3 to TRBJ2-3, with 7 bases that match TRBD2. Germline CDR1 SGHTA, CDR2 FQGTGA. The CDR3 spans 17 residues. Losses at the gene ends were 1 base for V and 0 bases for J; bases not matched to a gene: 7. This CDR3 is CASSLMASGQSTDTQYF. The CDR3 DNA sequence: TGTGCCAGCAGCTTAATGGCTAGCGGTCAGAGCACAGATACGCAGTATTTT.